Included here is one TCR beta chain sequence, with context. The repertoire was sequenced with immunoSEQ multiplex PCR; TCRdb's copy has only in-frame clones and lacks some. The sample holds about 150,000 clones, around 95% seen once. The CDR3 is 18 residues long. Trimming shortened V by 2 bases and J by 0 bases, and 14 bases separated the two germline ends. Germline CDR1 and CDR2: SEHNR and FQNEAQ (reference sequence). This sample is drawn from a study of control samples from healthy donors and cancer patients. The sequencing input was blood. The V and J genes are TRBV7-9 and TRBJ1-6; D gene uncertain. The receptor's source is a man in his forties or fifties in good health. The CDR3 spells CASSLSGFTSSYNSPLHF. The CDR3 DNA reads TGTGCCAGCAGCTTATCGGGGTTTACGAGCTCCTATAATTCACCCCTCCACTTT.